The rows below give T cell receptor beta chains drawn from one sample of a study of vaccination and CD4 T cells after COVID-19. Their target antigens are unknown. Using its own MiXCR run on the PCR reads, TCRdb lists one record per CDR3 protein. This table has some 14,000 distinct CDR3 sequences, around 43% appearing once. Material: CD4+ T cells from blood, cultured in vitro. These receptor sequences come from a human donor who had recovered from COVID-19. Both conserved end residues are part of each CDR3. A D gene is named only where the DNA matches it firmly. Clone size is given for some rows only: seen once, a few or many times, or a class if the clone is expanded.

j_gene,d_gene,abundance,v_gene,CDR3nt,CDR3aa
TRBJ2-7,-,few,TRBV15,TGTGCCACCAGCAGCCGGGCTAGGTTC,CATSSRARF
TRBJ2-1,TRBD2,-,TRBV6-1,TGTGCCAGCAGCAATCTAGCGGGAGGTTACAATGAGCAGTTCTTC,CASSNLAGGYNEQFF
TRBJ2-7,-,-,TRBV7-9,TGTGCCAGCAGCTCACCGCCACGGTACGAGCAGTACTTC,CASSSPPRYEQYF
TRBJ2-5,-,-,TRBV20-1,TGCAGTGCTCAACCAGCGACTAACATTCAAGAGACCCAGTACTTC,CSAQPATNIQETQYF
TRBJ2-5,-,-,TRBV28,TGTGCCAGCAGTTTATCGTTCGGGCGTGGATTTGGGGAGACCCAGTACTTC,CASSLSFGRGFGETQYF
TRBJ1-1,-,-,TRBV20-1,TGCAGTGCTTCACAGGCACCCACTGAAGCTTTCTTT,CSASQAPTEAFF
TRBJ1-5,-,-,TRBV7-9,TGTGCCAGCAGCGGAAGCGGGGGGCAGAATCAGCCCCAGCATTTT,CASSGSGGQNQPQHF
TRBJ2-7,-,few,TRBV27,TGTGCCAGCAAGCCCTCGGGTGGGGGCTACGAGCAGTACTTC,CASKPSGGGYEQYF
TRBJ2-7,-,-,TRBV10-3,TGTGCCATCAGTGAGTCGAGGATTCGTAACGGGAGAGTGTTCTACGAGCAGTACTTC,CAISESRIRNGRVFYEQYF
TRBJ2-3,TRBD2,-,TRBV6-4,TGTGCCAGCAGTGAGGGGCGGGAGGTGACGGATACGCAGTATTTT,CASSEGREVTDTQYF
TRBJ2-7,TRBD2,-,TRBV5-6,TGTGCCAGCAGCCCCGGGACTAGGCAAACCTACGAGCAGTACTTC,CASSPGTRQTYEQYF
TRBJ2-7,-,-,TRBV20-1,TGCAGTGCCAACGGGGGGCGGTACAGTAAAGTATCCGAGCAGTACTTC,CSANGGRYSKVSEQYF
TRBJ1-4,-,-,TRBV28,TGTGCCAGCACCGAGGGGGTTACTAAAAAACTGTTTTTT,CASTEGVTKKLFF
TRBJ1-2,-,-,TRBV21-1,TGTGCCAGCAGCAAACCCCGAAGAGGGGGGCTCTGGAGTGGCTACACCTTC,CASSKPRRGGLWSGYTF
TRBJ2-5,-,once,TRBV7-2,TGTGCCAGCAGTCGAGATTCGGAGACCCAGTACTTC,CASSRDSETQYF
TRBJ2-7,TRBD2,-,TRBV25-1,TGTGCCAGCAGTGACTCCAAACTAGCGGGAGTGGGCGAGCAGTACTTC,CASSDSKLAGVGEQYF
TRBJ2-1,-,-,TRBV5-1,TGCGCCAGCAGGGTTGTGGGGAGCTCCTACAATGAGCAGTTCTTC,CASRVVGSSYNEQFF
TRBJ2-3,-,-,TRBV30,TGTGCCTGGAGTGGCGGGAATCCCACTACGCAGTATTTT,CAWSGGNPTTQYF
TRBJ2-7,TRBD2,-,TRBV29-1,TGCAGCGCCCGGACTAGCGGGAGCTACGAGCAGTACTTC,CSARTSGSYEQYF
TRBJ2-5,-,-,TRBV2,TGTGCCAGCAGTGAAGAGAGACAGTACCAAGAGACCCAGTACTTC,CASSEERQYQETQYF
TRBJ2-1,TRBD2,-,TRBV19,TGTGCCAGTAGTACGACACCGGGACTAGTAGGGAATGAGCAGTTCTTC,CASSTTPGLVGNEQFF
TRBJ1-1,TRBD1,-,TRBV19,TGTGCCAGTAGTATAGGACAGGGGGCTGAAGCTTTCTTT,CASSIGQGAEAFF
TRBJ2-7,-,-,TRBV20-1,TGCAGTGCTAGAGACCACGAGCAGTACTTC,CSARDHEQYF
TRBJ2-7,-,-,TRBV6-1,TGTGCCAGCGTATCAGTTCTGGCCACAGGCGATACCTACGAGCAGTACTTC,CASVSVLATGDTYEQYF
TRBJ1-1,-,few,TRBV20-1,TGCAGTGCTGGACTGAACACTGAAGCTTTCTTT,CSAGLNTEAFF
TRBJ2-2,-,-,TRBV7-2,TGTGCCAGCAGCCAGGGAACTGTGGCGGGACGCACCGGGGAGCTGTTTTTT,CASSQGTVAGRTGELFF
TRBJ2-2,-,-,TRBV2,TGTGCCAGCACCAACTCCCCCACAGGGTACGGGGAGCTGTTTTTT,CASTNSPTGYGELFF
TRBJ1-1,-,few,TRBV5-1,TGCGCCAGCAGCTTCGGGGGAACTGAAGCTTTCTTT,CASSFGGTEAFF
TRBJ1-1,-,-,TRBV3-1,TGTGCCAGCAGCCCCTTATCGGGGGGAACATCTGAAGCTTTCTTT,CASSPLSGGTSEAFF
TRBJ2-4,TRBD1,-,TRBV11-2,TGTGCCAGCAGCTTAGATTGGGTCGTTGTGGACAGGGGGCCCTGGATAGCCAAAAACATTCAGTACTTC,CASSLDWVVVDRGPWIAKNIQYF
TRBJ1-6,-,few,TRBV18,TGTGCCAGCTCACTCCAGGAGGATTCACCCCTCCACTTT,CASSLQEDSPLHF
TRBJ2-7,-,-,TRBV20-1,TGCAGTGCTTACTGGACAGCCTCCTACGAGCAGTACTTC,CSAYWTASYEQYF
TRBJ2-7,-,-,TRBV2,TGTGCCAGCAGTGCTAGACAGTCCTCCTACGAGCAGTACTTC,CASSARQSSYEQYF
TRBJ1-5,TRBD1,few,TRBV10-3,TGTGCCATCAGTGAGGGGGACAGGTGGAATCAGCCCCAGCATTTT,CAISEGDRWNQPQHF
TRBJ1-1,-,few,TRBV21-1,TGTGCCAGCAGCAACGAGATAGATAAGGGCAAAGGGTTGCGCGGGCAGAGAGCTGAAGCTTTCTTT,CASSNEIDKGKGLRGQRAEAFF
TRBJ1-2,TRBD1,-,TRBV7-3,TGTGCCAGCAGCTACGACAGGGGGCATGGCTACACCTTC,CASSYDRGHGYTF
TRBJ2-3,TRBD2,-,TRBV15,TGTGCCACCAGCGGAGGGACTAGCGGGAGTACAGATACGCAGTATTTT,CATSGGTSGSTDTQYF
TRBJ2-7,TRBD2,few,TRBV7-9,TGTGCCAGCAGCTTAGTATATTTGGGGACTAGCATTGGGGGATCGGACGAGCAGTACTTC,CASSLVYLGTSIGGSDEQYF
TRBJ2-7,TRBD1,-,TRBV12-3/TRBV12-4,TGTGCCAGCAGTCCGACAGGGGGGGCGTACGAGCAGTACTTC,CASSPTGGAYEQYF
TRBJ2-1,TRBD2,-,TRBV20-1,TGCAGTGCTAAAGCGGGAGGGTCCAATGAGCAGTTCTTC,CSAKAGGSNEQFF
TRBJ1-1,TRBD1,-,TRBV28,TGTGCCAGCAGTTTTTACGTACAGGGGTTGAACACTGAAGCTTTCTTT,CASSFYVQGLNTEAFF